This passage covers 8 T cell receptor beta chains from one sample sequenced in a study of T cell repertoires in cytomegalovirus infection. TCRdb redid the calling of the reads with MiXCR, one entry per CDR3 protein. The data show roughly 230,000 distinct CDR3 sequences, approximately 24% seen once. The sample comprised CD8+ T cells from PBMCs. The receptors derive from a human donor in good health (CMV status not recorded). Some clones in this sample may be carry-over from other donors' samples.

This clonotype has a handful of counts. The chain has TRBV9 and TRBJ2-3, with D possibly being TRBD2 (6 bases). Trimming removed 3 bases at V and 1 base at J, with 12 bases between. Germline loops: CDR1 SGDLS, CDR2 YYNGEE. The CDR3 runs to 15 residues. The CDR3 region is CASSELAKGTDTQYF. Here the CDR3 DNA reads TGTGCCAGCAGCGAACTAGCAAAAGGCACAGATACGCAGTATTTT. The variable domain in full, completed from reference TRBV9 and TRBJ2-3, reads DSGVTQTPKHLITATGQRVTLRCSPRSGDLSVYWYQQSLDQGLQFLIQYYNGEERAKGNILERFSAQQFPDLHSELNLSSLELGDSALYFCASSELAKGTDTQYFGPGTRLTVL.

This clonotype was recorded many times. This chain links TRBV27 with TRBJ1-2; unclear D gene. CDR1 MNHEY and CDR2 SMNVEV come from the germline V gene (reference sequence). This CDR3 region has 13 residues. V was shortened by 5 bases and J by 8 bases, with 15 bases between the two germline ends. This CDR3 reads CASSPQASKGYTF. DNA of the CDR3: TGTGCCAGCAGTCCCCAGGCGTCGAAAGGCTACACCTTC.

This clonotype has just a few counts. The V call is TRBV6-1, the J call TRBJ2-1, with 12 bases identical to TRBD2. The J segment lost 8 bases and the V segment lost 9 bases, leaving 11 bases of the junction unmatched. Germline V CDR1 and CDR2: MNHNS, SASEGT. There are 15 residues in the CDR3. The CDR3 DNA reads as TGTGCCAGTGAAGGATCTAGCGGGGGGGTGGATGAGCAGTTCTTC. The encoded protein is CASEGSSGGVDEQFF.

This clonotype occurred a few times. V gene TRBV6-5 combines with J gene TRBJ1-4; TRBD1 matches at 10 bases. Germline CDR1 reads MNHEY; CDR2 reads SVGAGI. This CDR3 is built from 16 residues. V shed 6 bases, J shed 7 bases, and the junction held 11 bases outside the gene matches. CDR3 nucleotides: TGTGCCAGCAGGGAAGAGACCGGGACAGGGGTTGAAAAACTGTTTTTT. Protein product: CASREETGTGVEKLFF.

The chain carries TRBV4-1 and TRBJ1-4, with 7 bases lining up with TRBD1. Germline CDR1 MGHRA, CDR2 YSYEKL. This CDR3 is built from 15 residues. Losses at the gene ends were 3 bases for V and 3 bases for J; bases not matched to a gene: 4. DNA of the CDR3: TGCGCCAGCAGCCAGCTGGGACAGTCTAATGAAAAACTGTTTTTT. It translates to CASSQLGQSNEKLFF.

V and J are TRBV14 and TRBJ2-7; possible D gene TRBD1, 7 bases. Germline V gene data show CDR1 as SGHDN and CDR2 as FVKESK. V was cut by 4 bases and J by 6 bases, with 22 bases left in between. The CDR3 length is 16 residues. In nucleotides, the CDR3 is TGTGCCAGCAGCCCCTCCGGGACAGTCACCGGGAGCGAGCAGTACTTC. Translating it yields CASSPSGTVTGSEQYF.

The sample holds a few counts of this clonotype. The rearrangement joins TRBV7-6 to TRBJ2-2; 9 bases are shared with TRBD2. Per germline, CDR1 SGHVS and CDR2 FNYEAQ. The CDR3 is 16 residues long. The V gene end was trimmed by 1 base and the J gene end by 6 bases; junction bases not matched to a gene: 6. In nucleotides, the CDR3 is TGTGCCAGCAGCTTAGTGGCGGGGGGGCCCGCCGGGGAGCTGTTTTTT. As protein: CASSLVAGGPAGELFF. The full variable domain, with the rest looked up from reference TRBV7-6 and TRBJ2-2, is GAGVSQSPRYKVTKRGQDVALRCDPISGHVSLYWYRQALGQGPEFLTYFNYEAQQDKSGLPNDRFSAERPEGSISTLTIQRTEQRDSAMYRCASSLVAGGPAGELFFGEGSRLTVL.

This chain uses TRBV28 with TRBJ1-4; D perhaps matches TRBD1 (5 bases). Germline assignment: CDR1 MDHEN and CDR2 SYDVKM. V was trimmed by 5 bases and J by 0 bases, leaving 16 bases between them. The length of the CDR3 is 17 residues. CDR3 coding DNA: TGTGCCAGCAGTCCCCTCACCGACAGCCCAACTAATGAAAAACTGTTTTTT. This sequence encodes CASSPLTDSPTNEKLFF.